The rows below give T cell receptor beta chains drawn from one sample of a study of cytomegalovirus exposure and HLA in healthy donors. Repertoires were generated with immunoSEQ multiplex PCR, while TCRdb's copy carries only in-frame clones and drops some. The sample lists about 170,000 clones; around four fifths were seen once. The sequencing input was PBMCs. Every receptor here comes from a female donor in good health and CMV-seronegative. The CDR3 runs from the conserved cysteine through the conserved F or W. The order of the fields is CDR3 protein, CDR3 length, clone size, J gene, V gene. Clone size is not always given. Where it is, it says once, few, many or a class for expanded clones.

CDR3aa: CASSLFTGRQPQHF; len: 14; abundance: -; j_gene: TRBJ1-5; v_gene: TRBV19
CDR3aa: CASSVVSGNSGYTF; len: 14; abundance: -; j_gene: TRBJ1-2; v_gene: TRBV9
CDR3aa: CASGAGTGAGNTIYF; len: 15; abundance: -; j_gene: TRBJ1-3; v_gene: TRBV12-5
CDR3aa: CAISVGTSGRARGEQYF; len: 17; abundance: -; j_gene: TRBJ2-7; v_gene: TRBV10-3
CDR3aa: CASSSQGARGYTF; len: 13; abundance: -; j_gene: TRBJ1-2; v_gene: TRBV7-2
CDR3aa: CASRTDRGPQETQYF; len: 15; abundance: -; j_gene: TRBJ2-5; v_gene: TRBV25-1
CDR3aa: CASSGGGSPLHF; len: 12; abundance: -; j_gene: TRBJ1-6; v_gene: TRBV9
CDR3aa: CAWSVQTGQNTEAFF; len: 15; abundance: -; j_gene: TRBJ1-1; v_gene: TRBV30
CDR3aa: CASTTQGQGAFEQYF; len: 15; abundance: -; j_gene: -; v_gene: TRBV2
CDR3aa: CASSQDGASGPYNEQFF; len: 17; abundance: -; j_gene: TRBJ2-1; v_gene: TRBV4-3
CDR3aa: CASSYDRASGNTIYF; len: 15; abundance: -; j_gene: TRBJ1-3; v_gene: TRBV19
CDR3aa: CASSPTPTNTEAFF; len: 14; abundance: -; j_gene: TRBJ1-1; v_gene: TRBV7-2
CDR3aa: CASSSTDTQYF; len: 11; abundance: -; j_gene: TRBJ2-3; v_gene: TRBV6-5
CDR3aa: CASSHGGNEQFF; len: 12; abundance: once; j_gene: TRBJ2-1; v_gene: TRBV16
CDR3aa: CASSLGQGGSYEQYF; len: 15; abundance: -; j_gene: TRBJ2-7; v_gene: TRBV5-4